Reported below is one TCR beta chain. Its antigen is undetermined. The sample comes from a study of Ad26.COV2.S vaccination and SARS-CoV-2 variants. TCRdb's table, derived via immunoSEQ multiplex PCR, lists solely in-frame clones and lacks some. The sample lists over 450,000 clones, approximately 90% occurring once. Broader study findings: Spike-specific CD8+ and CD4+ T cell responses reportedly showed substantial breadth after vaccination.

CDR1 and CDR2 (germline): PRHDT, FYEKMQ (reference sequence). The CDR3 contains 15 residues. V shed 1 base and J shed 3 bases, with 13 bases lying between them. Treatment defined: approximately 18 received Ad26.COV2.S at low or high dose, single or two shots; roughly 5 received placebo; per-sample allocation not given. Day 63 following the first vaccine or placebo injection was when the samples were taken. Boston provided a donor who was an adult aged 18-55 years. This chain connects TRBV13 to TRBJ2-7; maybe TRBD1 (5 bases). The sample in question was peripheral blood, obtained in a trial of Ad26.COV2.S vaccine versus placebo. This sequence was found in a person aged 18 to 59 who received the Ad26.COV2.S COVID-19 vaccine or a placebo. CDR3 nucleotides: TGTGCCAGCAGCTTAGCGGTCGGACACTACTACGAGCAGTACTTC. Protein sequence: CASSLAVGHYYEQYF.